This TCR beta chain is drawn from a study of T cell changes during pregnancy in multiple sclerosis. Sequenced by immunoSEQ multiplex PCR; TCRdb stores in-frame clones only, minus some. The sample includes about 80,000 clones, nearly 95% of them seen just once. The TCR comes from a female donor in good health, enrolled as a control in a pregnancy study. This specimen was peripheral blood, taken in the second trimester of pregnancy.

CDR3 sequence: CASSFRQGGYTF. In nucleotides, the CDR3 is TGTGCCAGCAGCTTTCGACAGGGTGGCTACACCTTC. The genes are TRBV11-2 and TRBJ1-2; 7 bases agree with TRBD1. Germline V CDR1 and CDR2: SGHAT, FQNNGV. The CDR3 totals 12 residues. The V segment lost 3 bases and the J segment 7 bases; nucleotides outside the gene matches: 2. The full variable domain, its missing parts supplied by reference TRBV11-2 and TRBJ1-2, is EAGVAQSPRYKIIEKRQSVAFWCNPISGHATLYWYQQILGQGPKLLIQFQNNGVVDDSQLPKDRFSAERLKGVDSTLKIQPAKLEDSAVYLCASSFRQGGYTFGSGTRLTVV.